This passage covers 17 T cell receptor beta chains from one sample sequenced in a study of T cells in Graves' hyperthyroidism and ophthalmopathy. The TCR beta CDR3 regions underwent amplification using RNA transcripts as the source. The HTBI primer set was used in a first-round RT-PCR of the TCR CDR3. TCRdb re-called the multiplex PCR reads with MiXCR, one entry per CDR3 protein. The profile shows around 500,000 distinct CDR3 sequences, 11% to 15% of them singletons. The material sequenced was blood. These receptor sequences come from a woman aged 40 to 50 with Graves' hyperthyroidism.

The V gene is TRBV18, the J gene TRBJ2-5; D could derive from TRBD1 or TRBD2 (5 bases each). The length of the CDR3 is 14 residues. Deletions cut 1 base from V and 7 bases from J, with 13 bases between. Germline CDR1 is KGHSH and CDR2 is LQKENI. As DNA, the CDR3 is TGTGCCAGCTCACCACGGGACCCTTTTTGGACCCAGTACTTC. This codes for CASSPRDPFWTQYF. The full variable domain, completed using reference TRBV18 and TRBJ2-5, is NAGVMQNPRHLVRRRGQEARLRCSPMKGHSHVYWYRQLPEEGLKFMVYLQKENIIDESGMPKERFSAEFPKEGPSILRIQQVVRGDSAAYFCASSPRDPFWTQYFGPGTRLLVL.

This clonotype appeared many times. The V call is TRBV27, the J call TRBJ2-5; D gene ambiguous. V lost 5 bases to trimming and J lost 2 bases, with 9 bases between them. CDR1 and CDR2 (germline): MNHEY, SMNVEV (reference sequence). CDR3 length: 13 residues. CDR3 coding DNA: TGTGCCAGCAGTCCGCTGAGACAAGAGACCCAGTACTTC. It yields the protein CASSPLRQETQYF.

Ten or more counts support this clonotype. The genes are TRBV18 and TRBJ2-7, with 9 bases aligning to TRBD1. The CDR3 has 14 amino acids. The junction had 5 bases not matched to a gene; V was cut back by 1 base and J by 7 bases. Per germline, CDR1 KGHSH and CDR2 LQKENI. CDR3 sequence: CASSPQGQGIEQYF. CDR3 nucleotide sequence: TGTGCCAGCTCACCACAAGGACAGGGGATTGAGCAGTACTTC.

In this sample, this clonotype turned up a few times. The genes are TRBV20-1 and TRBJ1-1; 7 nucleotides line up with TRBD1. Per germline, CDR1 DFQATT and CDR2 SNEGSKA (reference sequence). CDR3 length: 13 amino acids. Trimming removed 4 bases from V and 0 bases from J; junction bases left unmatched: 2. This chain's CDR3 is CSAKGQMNTEAFF. DNA of the CDR3: TGCAGTGCTAAGGGACAGATGAACACTGAAGCTTTCTTT.

This clonotype was counted between two and nine times. This chain links TRBV15 with TRBJ1-1; TRBD1 is a possible D gene (5 bases). Between the trimmed V and J ends, which lost 0 bases and 10 bases, there was a span of 12 bases. Per the germline V gene, CDR1 is LNHNV and CDR2 is YYDKDF (reference sequence). This CDR3 comprises 13 residues. The CDR3 DNA reads as TGTGCCACCAGCAGAGATATGCAGGGAGGAGCTTTCTTT. Its protein product is CATSRDMQGGAFF. Drawing the rest from reference TRBV15 and TRBJ1-1, the complete variable domain is DAMVIQNPRYQVTQFGKPVTLSCSQTLNHNVMYWYQQKSSQAPKLLFHYYDKDFNNEADTPDNFQSRRPNTSFCFLDIRSPGLGDTAMYLCATSRDMQGGAFFGQGTRLTVV.

The V call is TRBV7-2, the J call TRBJ2-5, with 15 bases fitting TRBD2. Per the germline V gene, CDR1 is SGHTA and CDR2 is FQGNSA. The CDR3 length is 19 residues. V dropped 5 bases and J dropped 5; count of bases not matched to a gene: 15. CDR3 DNA: TGTGCCAGCAGCAAGACAGGGGGCAGGACTAGCGGGAGGGTCGAGACCCAGTACTTC. It encodes CASSKTGGRTSGRVETQYF.

The genes are TRBV27 and TRBJ2-7; 12 positions agree with TRBD2. Germline CDR1 is MNHEY and CDR2 is SMNVEV (reference sequence). The CDR3 length is 14 residues. V gave up 7 bases and J gave up 4 bases; unmatched junction bases: 5. As DNA, the CDR3 is TGTGCCAGCAAACTAGCGGGAGGAACTTACGAGCAGTACTTC. As protein: CASKLAGGTYEQYF.

This clonotype has ten or more counts. The gene calls are TRBV12-3 or TRBV12-4 and TRBJ2-7, with D possibly matching TRBD2 (6 bases). V gave up 1 base and J gave up 5 bases, with 12 bases separating them. This CDR3 has 14 residues. The CDR3 nucleotides are TGTGCCAGCAGTTTAGGGGCTAGCGTTGACGAGCAGTACTTC. Amino acids: CASSLGASVDEQYF.

This clonotype was found many times. The CDR3 sequence is CASSGGTAYFTNEKLFF. The DNA for the CDR3 is TGTGCCAGCAGTGGCGGGACAGCCTATTTCACTAATGAAAAACTGTTTTTT. V usage is TRBV6-1 and J usage is TRBJ1-4, with 7 bases matching TRBD1. Germline-derived CDR1 and CDR2 are MNHNS and SASEGT. This CDR3 region has 17 residues. The V gene end was trimmed by 4 bases and the J gene end by 2 bases; junction bases not matched to a gene: 10.

The table lists this clonotype with many counts. The CDR3 loop reads CASSTQWRESNQPQHF. The CDR3 nucleotides read TGTGCCAGCAGTACCCAATGGCGGGAAAGCAATCAGCCCCAGCATTTT. This chain joins TRBV6-1 and TRBJ1-5; D gene ambiguous. Germline V gives CDR1 MNHNS, CDR2 SASEGT. This CDR3 has 16 residues. V was cut by 5 bases and J by 1 base, with 15 bases left in between.

For this clonotype: A much larger clone lies one base from this, so it may be a read error. This rearrangement joins TRBV28 to TRBJ2-1; possibly TRBD1 for D (6 bases). CDR3 length: 11 residues. CDR1 and CDR2 from the germline V gene are MDHEN and SYDVKM. The CDR3 nucleotides read TGTGCCACCAGGGGAAGGGATGAGCAGTCCTTC. It translates to CATRGRDEQSF. Full variable domain (remainder filled in from reference TRBV28 and TRBJ2-1): DVKVTQSSRYLVKRTGEKVFLECVQDMDHENMFWYRQDPGLGLRLIYFSYDVKMKEKGDIPEGYSVSREKKERFSLILESASTNQTSMYLCATRGRDEQSFGPGTRLTVL.

This rearrangement joins TRBV30 to TRBJ2-1; no definite D call. The V and J ends lost 2 bases and 8 bases respectively, with 10 bases between them. The CDR3 sequence is 12 residues long. CDR1 and CDR2 from the germline V gene are GTSNPN and SVGIG (reference sequence). The CDR3 sequence: CAWSPLPYEQFF. CDR3 DNA: TGTGCCTGGAGTCCGCTACCGTATGAGCAGTTCTTC. The full variable domain, with the rest looked up from reference TRBV30 and TRBJ2-1, is SQTIHQWPATLVQPVGSPLSLECTVEGTSNPNLYWYRQAAGRGLQLLFYSVGIGQISSEVPQNLSASRPQDRQFILSSKKLLLSDSGFYLCAWSPLPYEQFFGPGTRLTVL.

This clonotype was seen more than once but under ten times. J is TRBJ2-3 and V is TRBV11-3; D is ambiguous. V shed 1 base and J shed 6 bases, with 11 bases lying between them. The CDR3 consists of 14 residues. Germline V gives CDR1 SGHNT, CDR2 YENEEA. This CDR3 reads CASSLGGPKDTQYF. CDR3 bases: TGTGCCAGCAGCTTAGGTGGCCCGAAGGATACGCAGTATTTT.

There are many counts of this clonotype. The chain is built from TRBV27 and TRBJ2-1, with TRBD2 identical over 14 bases. CDR1 and CDR2 (germline): MNHEY, SMNVEV (reference sequence). The CDR3 runs to 15 residues. The J segment lost 7 bases and the V segment lost 3 bases, leaving 2 bases of the junction unmatched. CDR3 sequence: CASSFGTSGSNEQFF. The DNA for the CDR3 is TGTGCCAGCAGTTTTGGGACTAGCGGGAGTAATGAGCAGTTCTTC.

V usage is TRBV7-9 and J usage is TRBJ2-7, with 8 bases fitting TRBD1. This CDR3 is built from 14 residues. Trimming removed 0 bases from V and 6 bases from J; junction bases left unmatched: 4. Germline loops: CDR1 SEHNR, CDR2 FQNEAQ (reference sequence). CDR3 DNA: TGTGCCAGCAGCTTAGCCTCGACAGGGGTCGAGCAGTACTTC. This gives the protein CASSLASTGVEQYF. The complete variable domain, with remaining parts taken from reference TRBV7-9 and TRBJ2-7, reads DTGVSQNPRHKITKRGQNVTFRCDPISEHNRLYWYRQTLGQGPEFLTYFQNEAQLEKSRLLSDRFSAERPKGSFSTLEIQRTEQGDSAMYLCASSLASTGVEQYFGPGTRLTVT.

This clonotype was seen many times. This chain links TRBV11-2 with TRBJ2-3; TRBD2 matches 7 bases. Germline V lookup: CDR1 SGHAT, CDR2 FQNNGV. Trimming at V came to 5 bases and at J to 5 bases, leaving 7 bases not matched to a gene. The CDR3 is 14 residues long. The CDR3 region is CASSQFTSEDTQYF. CDR3 nucleotide sequence: TGTGCCAGCAGCCAGTTTACTAGCGAAGATACGCAGTATTTT.

This clonotype was observed a few times. The chain uses TRBV6-5 and TRBJ2-7; D gene unclear. The CDR3 consists of 14 residues. Per germline, CDR1 MNHEY and CDR2 SVGAGI. V dropped 2 bases and J dropped 3 bases, with 11 bases sitting between them. The CDR3 DNA reads TGTGCCAGCAGTTACGGCGAGGCTGACTACGAGCAGTACTTC. Translating gives CASSYGEADYEQYF.